This TCR beta chain was sequenced in a study of PD-1 blockade in classical Hodgkin lymphoma. Whole-study findings and limits: By C4D1, CD4+ diversity increased significantly, especially in complete responders. Nothing has yet pinned down what causes the repertoire differences, possibly disease activity or prior therapy. Reported baseline diversity: healthy donors highest, relapsed/refractory patients lowest. The diversity seen at baseline in complete responders resembled that of newly diagnosed patients.

The CDR3 totals 14 residues. Germline CDR1 and CDR2: GTSNPN and SVGIG (reference sequence). V shed 5 bases and J shed 2 bases, with 10 bases lying between them. The method was immunoSEQ multiplex PCR; TCRdb's version includes in-frame clones alone and lacks a portion of them. This repertoire shows 55,000 to 75,000 clones, 85% to 95% found once; its top ten account for 6.5% to 8%. Points on this clone: Antigen: not known.

Brentuximab vedotin exposure varied among the patients, all of whom had relapsed after autologous stem cell transplantation. The TCR was taken from a human donor with classical Hodgkin lymphoma. The source material was peripheral blood mononuclear cells (PBMCs), sampled at baseline. The chain employs TRBV30 and TRBJ2-6; tentatively, D is TRBD1 or TRBD2 (6 bases each). The CDR3 here is CAWSGAAGANVLTF. CDR3 sequence (DNA): TGTGCCTGGTCGGGGGCAGCTGGGGCCAACGTCCTGACTTTC. Supplemented by reference TRBV30 and TRBJ2-6, the full variable domain reads SQTIHQWPATLVQPVGSPLSLECTVEGTSNPNLYWYRQAAGRGLQLLFYSVGIGQISSEVPQNLSASRPQDRQFILSSKKLLLSDSGFYLCAWSGAAGANVLTFGAGSRLTVL.